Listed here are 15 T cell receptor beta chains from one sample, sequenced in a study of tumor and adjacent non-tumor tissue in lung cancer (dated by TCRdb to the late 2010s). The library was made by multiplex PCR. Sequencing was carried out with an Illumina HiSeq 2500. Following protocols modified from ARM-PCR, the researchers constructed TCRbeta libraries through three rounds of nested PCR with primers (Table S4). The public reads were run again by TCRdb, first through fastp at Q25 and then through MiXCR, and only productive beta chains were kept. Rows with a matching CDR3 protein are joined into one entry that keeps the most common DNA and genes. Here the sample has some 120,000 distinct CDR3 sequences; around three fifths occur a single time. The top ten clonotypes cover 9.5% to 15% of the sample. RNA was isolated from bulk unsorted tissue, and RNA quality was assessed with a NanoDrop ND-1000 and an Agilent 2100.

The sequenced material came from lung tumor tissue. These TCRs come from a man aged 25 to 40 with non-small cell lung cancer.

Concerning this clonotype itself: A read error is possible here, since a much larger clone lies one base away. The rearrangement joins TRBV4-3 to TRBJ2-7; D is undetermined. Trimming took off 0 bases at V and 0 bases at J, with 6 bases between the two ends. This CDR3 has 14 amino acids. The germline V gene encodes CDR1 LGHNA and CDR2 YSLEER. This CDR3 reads CASSQETDSYEQYF. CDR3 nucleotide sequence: TGCGCCAGCAGCCAAGAGACGGACTCCTACGAGCAGTACTTC.

In DNA, the CDR3 is TGCGCCAAGAGCCAAGATCGGGATGAGGAAGAGACCCAGTACTTC. This sequence encodes CAKSQDRDEEETQYF. The chain is built from TRBV4-1 and TRBJ2-5; TRBD2 might be the D (5 bases). V was trimmed by 10 bases and J by 3 bases, leaving 21 bases between them. This CDR3 has 15 residues. CDR1 and CDR2 (germline): MGHRA, YSYEKL.

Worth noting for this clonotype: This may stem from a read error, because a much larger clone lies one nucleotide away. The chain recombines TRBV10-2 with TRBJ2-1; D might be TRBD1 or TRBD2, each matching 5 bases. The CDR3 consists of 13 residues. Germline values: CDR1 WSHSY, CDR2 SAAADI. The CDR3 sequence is CASSRDERDEQLF. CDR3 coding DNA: TGCGCCAGCAGTCGGGACGAACGCGATGAGCAGTTATTC.

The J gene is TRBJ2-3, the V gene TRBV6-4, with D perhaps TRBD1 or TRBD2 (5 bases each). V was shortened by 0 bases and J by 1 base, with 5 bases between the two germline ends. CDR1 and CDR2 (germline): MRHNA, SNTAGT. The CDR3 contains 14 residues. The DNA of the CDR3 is TGTGCCAGCAGTGACTCGGGGGGCACAGATACGCAGTATTTT. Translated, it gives CASSDSGGTDTQYF.

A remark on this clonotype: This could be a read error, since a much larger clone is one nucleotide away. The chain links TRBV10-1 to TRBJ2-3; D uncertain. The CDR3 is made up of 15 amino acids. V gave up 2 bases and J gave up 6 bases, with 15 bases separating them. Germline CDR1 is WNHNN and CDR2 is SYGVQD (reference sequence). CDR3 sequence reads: CASSEARLLWDTQYF. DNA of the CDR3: TGCGCCAGCAGTGAGGCGAGACTCCTATGGGATACGCAGTATTTT.

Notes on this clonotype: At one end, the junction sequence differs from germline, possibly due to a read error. The CDR3 bases are TGTGCCAGCAGCCCTTCCGTGACTACCTACAATGAGCACTTCTTC. Translation: CASSPSVTTYNEHFF. V gene TRBV11-2 combines with J gene TRBJ2-1; possible D gene TRBD2, 5 bases. CDR3 length equals 15 residues. Germline lookup yields CDR1 SGHAT and CDR2 FQNNGV.

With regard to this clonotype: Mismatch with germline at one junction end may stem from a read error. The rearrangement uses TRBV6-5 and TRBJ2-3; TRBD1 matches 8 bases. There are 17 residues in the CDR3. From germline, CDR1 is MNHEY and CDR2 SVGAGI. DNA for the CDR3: TGTACCAGCAGTAAATATCCGAGGGACAGGAGAACAGATACGCAGTATTTT. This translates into CTSSKYPRDRRTDTQYF.

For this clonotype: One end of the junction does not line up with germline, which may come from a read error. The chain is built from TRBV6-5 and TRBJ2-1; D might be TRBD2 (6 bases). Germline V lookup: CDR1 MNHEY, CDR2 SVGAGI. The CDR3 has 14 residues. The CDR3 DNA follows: TGTGGCAGCGCCTACGATACGCGGGGCGATGAGCAGTTCTTC. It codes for CGSAYDTRGDEQFF.

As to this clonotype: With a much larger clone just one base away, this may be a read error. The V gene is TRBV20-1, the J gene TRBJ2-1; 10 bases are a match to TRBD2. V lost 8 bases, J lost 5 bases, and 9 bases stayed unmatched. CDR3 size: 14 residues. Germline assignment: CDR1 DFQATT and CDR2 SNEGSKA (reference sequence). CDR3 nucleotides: TGCAGTCCACAAAGCGGGGGGGCTCACAATGAGCAGTTCTTC. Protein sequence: CSPQSGGAHNEQFF.

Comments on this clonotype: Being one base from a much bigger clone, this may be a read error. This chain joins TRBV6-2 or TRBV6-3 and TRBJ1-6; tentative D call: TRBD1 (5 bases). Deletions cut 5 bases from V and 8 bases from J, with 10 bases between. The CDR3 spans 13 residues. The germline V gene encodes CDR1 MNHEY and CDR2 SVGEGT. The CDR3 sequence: CASSRDGHSPLHF. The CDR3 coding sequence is TGTGCCAGCAGTCGGGACGGCCATTCACCCCTCCACTTT.

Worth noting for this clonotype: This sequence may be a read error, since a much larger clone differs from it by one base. DNA for the CDR3: TGCAATGCTGGGATTCGGCGGGGGGGCCGGGATGAGCAGTTCTTC. This translates into CNAGIRRGGRDEQFF. The chain has TRBV20-1 and TRBJ2-1; 9 bases align to TRBD2. The CDR3 is 15 residues long. Looked up from germline, CDR1 is DFQATT and CDR2 is SNEGSKA (reference sequence).

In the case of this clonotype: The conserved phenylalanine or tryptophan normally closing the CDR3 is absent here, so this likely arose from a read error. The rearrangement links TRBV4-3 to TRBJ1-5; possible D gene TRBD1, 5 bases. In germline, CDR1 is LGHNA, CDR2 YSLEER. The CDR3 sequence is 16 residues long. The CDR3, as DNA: TGCGCCAGGAGCCAAGATGGTGGGGCACGGAATCAGCCCCAGCATTAT. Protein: CARSQDGGARNQPQHY.

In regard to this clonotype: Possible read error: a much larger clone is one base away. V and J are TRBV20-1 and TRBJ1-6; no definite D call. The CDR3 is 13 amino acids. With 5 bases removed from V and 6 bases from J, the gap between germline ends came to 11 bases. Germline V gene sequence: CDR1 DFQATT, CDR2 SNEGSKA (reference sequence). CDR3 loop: CSAPDGSNSPLHF. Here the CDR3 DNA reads TGCAGTGCTCCGGACGGGTCTAATTCACCCCTCCACTTT.

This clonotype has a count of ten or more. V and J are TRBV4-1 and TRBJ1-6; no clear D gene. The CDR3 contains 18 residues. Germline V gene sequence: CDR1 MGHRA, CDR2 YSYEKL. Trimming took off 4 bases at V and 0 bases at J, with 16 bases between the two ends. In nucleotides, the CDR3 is TGCGCCAGCAGCCCCTCCGCCGGACCGAGCTCCTATAATTCACCCCTCCACTTT. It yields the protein CASSPSAGPSSYNSPLHF.

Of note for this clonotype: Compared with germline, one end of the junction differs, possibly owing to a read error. The CDR3 DNA is TGTGCCAGTAGACTTCACCCTCGGAACGCTGAAGCTTTCTTT. This gives the protein CASRLHPRNAEAFF. V usage is TRBV6-6 and J usage is TRBJ1-1, with D unclear. The CDR3 loop spans 14 amino acids. Germline CDR1 reads MNHNY; CDR2 reads SVGAGI (reference sequence).